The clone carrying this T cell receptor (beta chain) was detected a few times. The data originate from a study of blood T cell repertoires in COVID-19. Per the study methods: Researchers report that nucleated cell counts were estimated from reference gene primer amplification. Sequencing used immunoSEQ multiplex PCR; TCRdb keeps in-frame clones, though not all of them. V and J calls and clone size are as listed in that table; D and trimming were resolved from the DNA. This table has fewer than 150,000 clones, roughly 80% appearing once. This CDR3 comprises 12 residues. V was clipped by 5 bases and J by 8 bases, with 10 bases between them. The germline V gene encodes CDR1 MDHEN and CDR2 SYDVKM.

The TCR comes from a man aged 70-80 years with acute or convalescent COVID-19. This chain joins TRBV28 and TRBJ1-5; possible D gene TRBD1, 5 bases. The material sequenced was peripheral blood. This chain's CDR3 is CASSQQGEPQHF. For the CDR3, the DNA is TGTGCCAGCAGTCAGCAGGGTGAGCCCCAGCATTTT.